This TCR beta chain appears in the sequencing data of a study of T cells in localized non-small cell lung cancer (TCRdb year 2020). About the study as a whole: Comparing tumors with uninvolved tumor-adjacent lungs, the study looked at the T cell repertoires of approximately 250 patients with early-stage NSCLC. A mean age of around 66 years was recorded for the NSCLC patients, of whom some 130 were male and 100 to 110 were female. The cohort was made up of 200 to 250 treatment-naive NSCLC patients whose localized lung tumors had been resected.

Trimming takes 8 bases from V and 0 bases from J, and the germline ends sit 11 bases apart. The germline V gene supplies CDR1 SNHLY and CDR2 FYNNEI. There are 15 amino acids in the CDR3, from cysteine to phenylalanine inclusive. Only the CDR3 part of the read is kept: 45 bases, read in frame from the first base. The immunoSEQ Assay was used to sequence TCR beta CDR3 regions from DNA. The original pipeline was this. T cell density was computed as TCR beta template counts normalized to usable DNA estimated by amplifying housekeeping genes. Richness was estimated with the preseqR package, extrapolating to 400,000 templates for PBMC samples and 120,000 templates for tissue samples. Clonality was calculated as one minus Pielou's evenness. Differential abundance testing on productive amino-acid clonotypes, with a minimum total count of 5 and an alpha of 0.1, was used to identify tissue-enriched TCRs. The Jaccard Index and the Morisita Overlap Index were used to measure how much the repertoires overlapped between compartments. GLIPH clustered TCR beta CDR3s with public tetramer-defined viral CDR3s; viral motifs required at least three viral sequences plus V-gene enrichment. TCRdb retrieved this table from immuneACCESS and kept in-frame rearrangements only. Not all clones are present; in checked studies, unresolved V genes account for under half, and no reason is known for the remainder. V, J and clone size derive from that table, while D and trimming were established from the DNA sequence. Recorded for this sample are approximately 140,000 clones; around 89% of them occurred a single time. Roughly 1.8% of the sample lies in the top ten.

Study-level results and caveats: Because the study design was exploratory, TCR variables were selected using unadjusted p-values without false-discovery rate correction. A median of around 57 of the top 100 tumor clones turned up in the paired uninvolved adjacent lung, and 28 of those clones also ranked among the top 100 of that same adjacent lung. Uninvolved tumor-adjacent lung showed the highest T cell clonality, higher than tumor, which suggests more focused antigenic responses in the uninvolved tumor-adjacent lung. Higher T cell density in blood was associated with longer overall survival, whereas higher clonality in adjacent lung was associated with shorter survival. Because multi-region tumor sequencing was not done, intratumor heterogeneity could not be ruled out.

Concerning this clone: What this receptor recognizes is not known. Base qualities were left out, and no much larger clone turns up one base away.

At diagnosis, tumor, uninvolved tumor-adjacent lung and peripheral blood were collected and then preserved as a mix of FFPE and fresh-frozen material. For TCR repertoire profiling, blood samples were analyzed as peripheral blood mononuclear cells. The starting material was peripheral blood, obtained before any cancer treatment. The sequence is built from TRBV2 and TRBJ2-6; TRBD1 might be the D gene, on 5 matching bases. The receptor comes from a female donor over 55 with stage I lung adenocarcinoma. The nucleotide sequence is TGTGCCAGCGGGGCAGCCCACTCTGGGGCCAACGTCCTGACTTTC. Protein translation: CASGAAHSGANVLTF.